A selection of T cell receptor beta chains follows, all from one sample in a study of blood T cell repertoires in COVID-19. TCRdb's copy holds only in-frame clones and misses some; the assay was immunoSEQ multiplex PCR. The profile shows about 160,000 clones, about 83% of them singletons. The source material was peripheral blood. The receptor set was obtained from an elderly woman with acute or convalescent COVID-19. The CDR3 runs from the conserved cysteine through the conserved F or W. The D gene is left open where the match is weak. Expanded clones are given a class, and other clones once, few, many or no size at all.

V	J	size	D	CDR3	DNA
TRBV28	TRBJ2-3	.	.	CASTRGTDTQYF	TGTGCCAGCACCAGGGGCACAGATACGCAGTATTTT
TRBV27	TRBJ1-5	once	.	CASSFQYSNQPQHF	TGTGCCAGCAGTTTTCAGTATAGCAATCAGCCCCAGCATTTT
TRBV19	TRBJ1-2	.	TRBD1	CATSSYRGYGYTF	TGTGCCACAAGTAGTTACAGGGGCTATGGCTACACCTTC
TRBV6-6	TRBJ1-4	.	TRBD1	CASRADRLHNEKLFF	TGTGCCAGCAGGGCGGACAGGCTCCATAATGAAAAACTGTTTTTT
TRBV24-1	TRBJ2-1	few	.	CATSEGPEQFF	TGTGCCACCAGTGAGGGCCCTGAGCAGTTCTTC
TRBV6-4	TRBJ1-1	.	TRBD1	CASRRTGNTEAFF	TGTGCCAGCAGGAGGACAGGGAACACTGAAGCTTTCTTT
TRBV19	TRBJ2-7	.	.	CASQRQAPYEQYF	TGTGCCAGCCAGAGACAGGCCCCCTACGAGCAGTACTTC
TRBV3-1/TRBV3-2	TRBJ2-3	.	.	CASSQGSGITDTQYF	TGTGCCAGCAGCCAAGGGAGCGGAATCACAGATACGCAGTATTTT
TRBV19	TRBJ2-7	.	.	CASSISLGVSYEQYF	TGTGCCAGTAGCATCAGTCTCGGAGTCTCCTACGAGCAGTACTTC
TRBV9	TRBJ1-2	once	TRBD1	CASGGDRSNYGYTF	TGTGCCAGCGGGGGGGACAGGTCCAACTATGGCTACACCTTC
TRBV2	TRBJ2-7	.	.	CASSRTVYEQYF	TGTGCCAGCAGTCGGACAGTATACGAGCAGTACTTC
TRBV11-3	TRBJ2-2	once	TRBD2	CASSSTSFSNTGELFF	TGTGCCAGCAGCTCGACTAGCTTCTCGAACACCGGGGAGCTGTTTTTT
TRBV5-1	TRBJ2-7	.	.	CASSPQGRDGSGQYF	TGCGCCAGCAGCCCCCAAGGGCGGGATGGTTCGGGGCAGTACTTC